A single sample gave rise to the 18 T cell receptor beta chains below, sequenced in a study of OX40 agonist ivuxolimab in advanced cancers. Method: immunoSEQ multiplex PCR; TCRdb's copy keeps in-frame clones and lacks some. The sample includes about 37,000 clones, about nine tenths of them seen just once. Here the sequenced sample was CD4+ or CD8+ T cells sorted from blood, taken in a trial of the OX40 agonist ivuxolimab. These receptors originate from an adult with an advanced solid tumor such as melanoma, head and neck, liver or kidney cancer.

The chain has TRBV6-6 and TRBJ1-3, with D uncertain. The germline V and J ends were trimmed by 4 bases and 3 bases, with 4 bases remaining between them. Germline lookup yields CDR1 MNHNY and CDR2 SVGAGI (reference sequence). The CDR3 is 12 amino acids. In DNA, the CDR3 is TGTGCCAGCAGTTGGGGTGGAAACACCATATATTTT. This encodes CASSWGGNTIYF.

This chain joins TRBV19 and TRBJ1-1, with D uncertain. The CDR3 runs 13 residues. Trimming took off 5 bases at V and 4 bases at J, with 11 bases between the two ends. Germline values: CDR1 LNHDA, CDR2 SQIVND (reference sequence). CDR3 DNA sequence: TGTGCCAGTAGTCGGAAGGGAGGCACTGAAGCTTTCTTT. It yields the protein CASSRKGGTEAFF.

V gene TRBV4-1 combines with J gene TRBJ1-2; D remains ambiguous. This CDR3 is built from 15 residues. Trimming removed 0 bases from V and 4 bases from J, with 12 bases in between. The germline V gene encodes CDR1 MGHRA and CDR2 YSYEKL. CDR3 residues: CASSQDLRTGYGYTF. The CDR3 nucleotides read TGCGCCAGCAGCCAAGATTTGAGGACCGGCTATGGCTACACCTTC.

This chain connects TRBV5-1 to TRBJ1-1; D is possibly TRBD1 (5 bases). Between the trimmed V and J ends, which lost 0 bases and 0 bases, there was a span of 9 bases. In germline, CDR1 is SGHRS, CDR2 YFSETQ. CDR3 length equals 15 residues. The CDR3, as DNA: TGCGCCAGCAGCTTGGTGGGGCAGCTGAACACTGAAGCTTTCTTT. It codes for CASSLVGQLNTEAFF.

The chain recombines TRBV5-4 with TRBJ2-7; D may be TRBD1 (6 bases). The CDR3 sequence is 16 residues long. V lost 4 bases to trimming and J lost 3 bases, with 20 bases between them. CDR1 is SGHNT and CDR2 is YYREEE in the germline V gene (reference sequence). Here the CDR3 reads CASSLGTGTRDYEQYF. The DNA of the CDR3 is TGTGCCAGCAGCCTGGGGACCGGGACACGAGACTACGAGCAGTACTTC.

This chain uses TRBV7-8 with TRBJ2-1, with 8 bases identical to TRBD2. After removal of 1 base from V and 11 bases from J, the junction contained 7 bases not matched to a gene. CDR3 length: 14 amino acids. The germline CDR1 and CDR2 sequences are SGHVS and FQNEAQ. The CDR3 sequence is CASSLVRTSRKQFF. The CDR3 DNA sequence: TGTGCCAGCAGCTTAGTGCGGACTAGCAGAAAGCAGTTCTTC. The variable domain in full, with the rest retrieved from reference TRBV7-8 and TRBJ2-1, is GAGVSQSPRYKVAKRGQDVALRCDPISGHVSLFWYQQALGQGPEFLTYFQNEAQLDKSGLPSDRFFAERPEGSVSTLKIQRTQQEDSAVYLCASSLVRTSRKQFFGPGTRLTVL.

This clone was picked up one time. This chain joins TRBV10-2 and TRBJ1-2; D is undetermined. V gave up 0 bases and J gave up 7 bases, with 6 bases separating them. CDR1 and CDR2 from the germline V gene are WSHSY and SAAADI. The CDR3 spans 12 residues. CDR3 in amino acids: CASSESGGGYTF. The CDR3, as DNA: TGCGCCAGCAGTGAGTCGGGAGGTGGCTACACCTTC.

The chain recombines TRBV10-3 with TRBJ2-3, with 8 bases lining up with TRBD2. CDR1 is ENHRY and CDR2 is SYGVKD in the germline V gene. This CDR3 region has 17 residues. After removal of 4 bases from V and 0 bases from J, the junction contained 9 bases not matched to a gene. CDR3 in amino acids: CAISATIAGFSTDTQYF. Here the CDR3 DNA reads TGTGCCATCAGTGCCACGATAGCGGGGTTTAGCACAGATACGCAGTATTTT.

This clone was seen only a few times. In DNA, the CDR3 is TGCGCCAGCAGCTTGGAAGGGAACGAGCAGTACTTC. It codes for CASSLEGNEQYF. V gene TRBV5-1 combines with J gene TRBJ2-7; D uncertain. The CDR3 spans 12 residues. V dropped 0 bases and J dropped 5 bases, with 6 bases sitting between them. CDR1 and CDR2 (germline): SGHRS, YFSETQ.

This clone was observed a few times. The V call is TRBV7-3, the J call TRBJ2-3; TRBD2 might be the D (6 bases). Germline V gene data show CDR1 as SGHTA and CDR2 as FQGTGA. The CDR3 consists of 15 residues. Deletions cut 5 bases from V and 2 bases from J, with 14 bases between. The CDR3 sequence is CASSKGGAHTDTQYF. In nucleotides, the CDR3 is TGTGCCAGCAGCAAAGGCGGGGCGCACACAGATACGCAGTATTTT.

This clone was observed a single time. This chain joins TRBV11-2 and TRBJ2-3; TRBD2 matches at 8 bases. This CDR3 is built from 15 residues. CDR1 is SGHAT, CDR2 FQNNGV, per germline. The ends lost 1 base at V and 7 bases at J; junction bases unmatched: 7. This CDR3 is CASSLVHGSGNTQYF. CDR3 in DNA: TGTGCCAGCAGCTTAGTCCATGGTAGCGGGAATACGCAGTATTTT. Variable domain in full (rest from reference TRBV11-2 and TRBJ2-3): EAGVAQSPRYKIIEKRQSVAFWCNPISGHATLYWYQQILGQGPKLLIQFQNNGVVDDSQLPKDRFSAERLKGVDSTLKIQPAKLEDSAVYLCASSLVHGSGNTQYFGPGTRLTVL.

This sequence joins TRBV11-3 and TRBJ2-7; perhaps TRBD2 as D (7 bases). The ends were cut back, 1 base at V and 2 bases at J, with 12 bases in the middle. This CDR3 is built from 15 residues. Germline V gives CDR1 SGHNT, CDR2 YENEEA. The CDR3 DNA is TGTGCCAGCAGCTTAGGGCGGGGGCCAACCTACGAGCAGTACTTC. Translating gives CASSLGRGPTYEQYF.

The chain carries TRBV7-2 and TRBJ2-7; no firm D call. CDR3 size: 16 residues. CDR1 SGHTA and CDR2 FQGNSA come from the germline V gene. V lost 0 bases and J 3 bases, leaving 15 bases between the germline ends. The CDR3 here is CASSLAGQKGYYEQYF. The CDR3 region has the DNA TGTGCCAGCAGCTTAGCCGGGCAGAAAGGCTACTACGAGCAGTACTTC.

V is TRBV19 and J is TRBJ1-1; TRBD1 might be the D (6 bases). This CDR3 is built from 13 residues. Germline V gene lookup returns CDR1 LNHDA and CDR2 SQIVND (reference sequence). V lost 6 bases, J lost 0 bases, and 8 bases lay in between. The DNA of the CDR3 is TGTGCCAGTAGGGACAGCTTGAACACTGAAGCTTTCTTT. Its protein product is CASRDSLNTEAFF.

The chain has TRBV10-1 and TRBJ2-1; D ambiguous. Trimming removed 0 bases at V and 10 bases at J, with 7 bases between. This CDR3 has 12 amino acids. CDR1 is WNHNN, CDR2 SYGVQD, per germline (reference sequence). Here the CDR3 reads CASSESGGEQFF. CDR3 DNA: TGCGCCAGCAGTGAGTCCGGTGGCGAGCAGTTCTTC.

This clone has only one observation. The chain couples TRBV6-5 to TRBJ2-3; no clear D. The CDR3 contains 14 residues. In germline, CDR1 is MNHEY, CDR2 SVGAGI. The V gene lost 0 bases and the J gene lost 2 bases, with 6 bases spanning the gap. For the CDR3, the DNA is TGTGCCAGCAGTTACTCCCGCTCCACAGATACGCAGTATTTT. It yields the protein CASSYSRSTDTQYF.

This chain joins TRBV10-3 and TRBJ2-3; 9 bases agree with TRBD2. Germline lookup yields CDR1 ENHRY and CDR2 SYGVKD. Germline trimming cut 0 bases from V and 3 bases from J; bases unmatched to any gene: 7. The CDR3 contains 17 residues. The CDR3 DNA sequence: TGTGCCATCAGTGAGTCTAGCGGGGGTTTGGTGACAGATACGCAGTATTTT. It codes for CAISESSGGLVTDTQYF.

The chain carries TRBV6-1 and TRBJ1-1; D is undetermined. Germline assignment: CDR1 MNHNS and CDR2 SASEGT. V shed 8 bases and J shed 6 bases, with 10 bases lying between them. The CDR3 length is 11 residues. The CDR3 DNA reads TGTGCCAGCCTCGCCTGGCCTGAAGCTTTCTTT. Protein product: CASLAWPEAFF.